Sequencing of this T cell receptor beta chain was carried out in a study of T-cell reconstitution after alpha-beta-depleted transplantation in children. Germline V lookup: CDR1 SGHRS, CDR2 YFSETQ. V was cut by 0 bases and J by 10 bases, with 14 bases left in between. The CDR3 length is 14 residues. TCRbeta library preparation incorporated unique molecular identifiers. In TCRdb, the PCR reads were re-called with MiXCR into one record per CDR3 protein. The repertoire holds about 540,000 distinct CDR3 sequences, with around 19% as singletons. The sample holds a few counts of this clonotype. The TCR was taken from a human donor who donated a stem cell graft to a child with acute lymphoblastic leukemia. Specimen: PBMCs from the stem cell graft donor, collected from the stem cell graft. J is TRBJ2-1 and V is TRBV5-1, with D uncertain. The CDR3 sequence is CASSLGSSTPEQFF. CDR3 in DNA: TGCGCCAGCAGCTTGGGGTCATCCACCCCCGAGCAGTTCTTC. The variable domain in full, with the rest retrieved from reference TRBV5-1 and TRBJ2-1, is KAGVTQTPRYLIKTRGQQVTLSCSPISGHRSVSWYQQTPGQGLQFLFEYFSETQRNKGNFPGRFSGRQFSNSRSEMNVSTLELGDSALYLCASSLGSSTPEQFFGPGTRLTVL.